The 6 T cell receptor beta chains below all came from one sample that was sequenced in a study of CD8 T cells in Susac syndrome. Reverse transcription of roughly 0.5 to 1 ug RNA was performed with random hexamers. In TCRdb, the immunoSEQ multiplex PCR reads were re-called with MiXCR into one record per CDR3 protein. Among 350,000 to 550,000 distinct CDR3 sequences listed, more than 80% were seen once. Sequencing was done on a sample of CD8+ T cells from PBMCs. These receptors came from a human donor with multiple sclerosis.

This rearrangement joins TRBV4-1 to TRBJ2-1, with TRBD2 matching 15 bases. With V trimmed by 6 bases and J by 10 bases, 10 bases remained unmatched. The germline V gene has CDR1 MGHRA and CDR2 YSYEKL. The CDR3 has 16 amino acids. Written as DNA, the CDR3 is TGCGCCAGCAGGGGACTAGCGGGGGGTGGGGATTGGGAGCAGTTCTTC. Encoded protein: CASRGLAGGGDWEQFF.

This rearrangement joins TRBV27 to TRBJ2-3; D not resolved. Germline CDR1 is MNHEY and CDR2 is SMNVEV (reference sequence). This CDR3 has 13 residues. V was cut by 6 bases and J by 0 bases, with 7 bases left in between. This CDR3 reads CASSSESTDTQYF. In nucleotides, the CDR3 is TGTGCCAGCAGCTCCGAAAGCACAGATACGCAGTATTTT.

This clonotype was observed a single time. The V and J genes are TRBV11-3 and TRBJ1-5; D unresolved. The CDR3 is made up of 18 amino acids. The germline V and J ends were trimmed by 1 base and 0 bases, with 16 bases remaining between them. Germline CDR1 reads SGHNT; CDR2 reads YENEEA. This CDR3 reads CASSLALPDPYSNQPQHF. The DNA of the CDR3 is TGTGCCAGCAGCTTAGCTCTGCCGGACCCTTATAGCAATCAGCCCCAGCATTTT. The full variable domain, in which reference TRBV11-3 and TRBJ1-5 provide the parts outside the CDR3, is EAGVVQSPRYKIIEKKQPVAFWCNPISGHNTLYWYLQNLGQGPELLIRYENEEAVDDSQLPKDRFSAERLKGVDSTLKIQPAELGDSAVYLCASSLALPDPYSNQPQHFGDGTRLSIL.

As DNA, the CDR3 is TGTGCTAGTGGTCTCCTGGAGCAAGAGACCCAGTACTTC. Protein: CASGLLEQETQYF. J is TRBJ2-5 and V is TRBV12-5; D gene ambiguous. From germline, CDR1 is LGHNT and CDR2 FRNRAP. The CDR3 loop spans 13 amino acids. V lost 5 bases and J 2 bases, leaving 9 bases between the germline ends.

This clonotype was observed a single time. At one end, the junction sequence differs from germline, possibly due to a read error. The CDR3 region has the DNA TGTGCCAGTAGTATTTCAGGGAACCCTGAAGCTTTCTTT. It codes for CASSISGNPEAFF. The V and J genes are TRBV19 and TRBJ1-1; D may be TRBD1 (5 bases). Germline V CDR1 and CDR2: LNHDA, SQIVND (reference sequence). The length of the CDR3 is 13 residues.

The chain is built from TRBV10-1 and TRBJ2-2; D tentatively fits TRBD1 or TRBD2 (5 bases each). With 6 bases removed from V and 6 bases from J, the gap between germline ends came to 17 bases. The germline CDR1 and CDR2 sequences are WNHNN and SYGVQD (reference sequence). The CDR3 loop spans 15 amino acids. The CDR3 DNA is TGCGCCAGCAGCGACGGGACCGACCTACCCGGGGAGCTGTTTTTT. This sequence encodes CASSDGTDLPGELFF.